This is a list of T cell receptor beta chains from one sample in a study of cytomegalovirus exposure and HLA in healthy donors. Only in-frame clones appear in the TCRdb table, and some are missing; sequencing was by immunoSEQ multiplex PCR. Among 65,000 to 90,000 clones listed, 85% to 90% were seen once. The sample taken for sequencing was PBMCs. These receptors were taken from a woman aged 18-35 years in good health and CMV-seropositive. Both conserved end residues are part of each CDR3. Fields, in order: clone size, J gene, D gene, V gene, CDR3 protein, CDR3 DNA. D genes are given only for firm matches. Clone size appears in some rows only: once, few, many, or a class for an expanded clone.

>-|TRBJ2-2|TRBD1|TRBV5-1
CASSPNYRGNTGELFF
TGCGCCAGCAGCCCAAACTACAGGGGTAACACCGGGGAGCTGTTTTTT
>-|TRBJ2-5|-|TRBV6-1
CASSERIPGHIQETQYF
TGTGCCAGCAGTGAACGGATCCCGGGACACATCCAAGAGACCCAGTACTTC
>few|TRBJ2-7|-|TRBV28
CASSPSWREQYF
TGTGCCAGCAGCCCCAGTTGGCGGGAGCAGTACTTC
>-|TRBJ2-2|-|TRBV4-2
CASSRPRDGGLNTGELFF
TGTGCCAGCAGCCGCCCGCGGGACGGCGGACTAAACACCGGGGAGCTGTTTTTT
>-|TRBJ1-4|TRBD1|TRBV30
CAWSVLSGTGTEKLFF
TGTGCCTGGAGTGTACTCTCCGGGACAGGGACAGAAAAACTGTTTTTT
>-|TRBJ2-5|TRBD2|TRBV6-1
CASSETIRLAGRGETQYF
TGTGCCAGCAGTGAAACGATAAGACTAGCGGGAAGGGGTGAGACCCAGTACTTC
>few|TRBJ2-7|-|TRBV30
CACPICEQYF
TGTGCCTGTCCTATCTGCGAGCAGTACTTC
>-|TRBJ1-1|TRBD1|TRBV29-1
CSAKTGMVTEAFF
TGCAGCGCCAAGACAGGGATGGTCACTGAAGCTTTCTTT
>-|TRBJ2-7|TRBD2|TRBV6-5
CASSTLAGAPEQYF
TGTGCCAGCAGTACACTAGCGGGAGCCCCCGAGCAGTACTTC
>-|TRBJ2-7|-|TRBV10-2
CASRSGSREQYF
TGCGCCAGCAGATCCGGGAGTCGCGAGCAGTACTTC
>-|TRBJ1-2|TRBD1|TRBV5-5
CASSFTTGKYYGYTF
TGTGCCAGCAGCTTTACGACAGGGAAGTACTATGGCTACACCTTC
>once|TRBJ1-1|TRBD1|TRBV7-9
CASSSRDRGELRTTEAFF
TGTGCCAGCAGCTCCCGGGACAGGGGAGAATTAAGGACGACTGAAGCTTTCTTT
>-|TRBJ2-3|TRBD2|TRBV7-8
CASNSGLAADTQYF
TGTGCCAGCAACTCGGGACTAGCGGCAGATACGCAGTATTTT
>once|TRBJ2-7|-|TRBV5-1
CASSLGGGASYEQYF
TGCGCCAGCAGCTTGGGTGGGGGGGCCTCCTACGAGCAGTACTTC
>-|TRBJ2-1|-|TRBV30
CAWGASYNEQFF
TGTGCCTGGGGAGCCAGCTACAATGAGCAGTTCTTC
>-|TRBJ2-7|-|TRBV6-5
CASSYSRGRGPYEQYF
TGTGCCAGCAGTTACTCCAGGGGAAGAGGGCCCTACGAGCAGTACTTC
>-|TRBJ2-1|-|TRBV2
CASSAGPSSYNEQFF
TGTGCCAGCTCTGCGGGCCCAAGCTCCTACAATGAGCAGTTCTTC
>-|TRBJ1-5|-|TRBV9
CASSVDGVTNQPQHF
TGTGCCAGCAGCGTAGATGGAGTAACTAATCAGCCCCAGCATTTT
>-|TRBJ2-1|-|TRBV27
CASSLSLRNEQFF
TGTGCCAGCAGTTTATCGTTGAGGAATGAGCAGTTCTTC
>-|TRBJ1-2|-|TRBV28
CASSIRLRTNYGYTF
TGTGCCAGCAGTATACGACTCCGTACTAACTATGGCTACACCTTC
>-|TRBJ2-7|TRBD1|TRBV5-1
CASSQDRGRSEQYF
TGCGCCAGCAGCCAGGACAGGGGGCGGTCCGAGCAGTACTTC
>-|TRBJ2-1|TRBD1|TRBV10-1
CASSARTGSNEQFF
TGCGCCAGCAGTGCGAGGACAGGGAGCAATGAGCAGTTCTTC
>-|TRBJ1-1|-|TRBV19
CASSAKENTEAFF
TGTGCCAGTAGTGCGAAAGAGAACACTGAAGCTTTCTTT
>-|TRBJ1-1|-|TRBV9
CASSVVPETTEAFF
TGTGCCAGCAGCGTAGTGCCAGAAACCACTGAAGCTTTCTTT
>-|TRBJ2-1|TRBD2|TRBV7-2
CASSLKLAGGSSYNEQFF
TGTGCCAGCAGCTTAAAACTAGCGGGGGGCTCCTCCTACAATGAGCAGTTCTTC
>-|TRBJ1-6|-|TRBV7-8
CASSLGGGNSPLHF
TGTGCCAGCAGCCTCGGGGGTGGGAATTCACCCCTCCACTTT
>-|TRBJ1-5|-|TRBV2
CASSEDGVSNQPQHF
TGTGCCAGCAGTGAGGACGGGGTGAGCAATCAGCCCCAGCATTTT
>-|TRBJ1-1|TRBD1|TRBV19
CASRFGQGTEAFF
TGTGCCAGTAGATTCGGACAGGGGACTGAAGCTTTCTTT
>-|TRBJ2-3|TRBD2|TRBV6-4
CASSATSGSSDTQYF
TGTGCCAGCAGTGCGACTAGCGGGAGTTCAGATACGCAGTATTTT
>-|TRBJ2-7|TRBD1|TRBV4-3
CASSQNRGQSYEQYF
TGCGCCAGCAGCCAGAACAGGGGCCAGAGCTACGAGCAGTACTTC
>once|TRBJ2-1|TRBD1|TRBV2
CASRDRGGHSYNEQFF
TGTGCCAGCAGGGACAGGGGGGGACATAGCTACAATGAGCAGTTCTTC
>-|TRBJ2-1|TRBD2|TRBV5-6
CASSFQKRGLPYNEQFF
TGTGCCAGCAGCTTCCAGAAGAGGGGACTACCCTACAATGAGCAGTTCTTC
>few|TRBJ2-5|-|TRBV29-1
CSVEGYPRETQYF
TGCAGCGTTGAAGGGTACCCGAGGGAGACCCAGTACTTC
>-|TRBJ1-1|-|TRBV20-1
CSGRLYREAFF
TGCAGTGGGAGACTTTACCGGGAAGCTTTCTTT
>few|TRBJ2-7|TRBD1|TRBV19
CASSISTTGFEQYF
TGTGCCAGTAGTATATCGACGACAGGGTTCGAGCAGTACTTC
>once|TRBJ2-1|TRBD2|TRBV27
CASNLAGGPYNEQFF
TGTGCCAGCAACCTAGCGGGAGGGCCCTACAATGAGCAGTTCTTC
>-|TRBJ1-5|TRBD1|TRBV18
CASSPGTGDSNQPQHF
TGTGCCAGCTCACCAGGGACAGGAGATAGCAATCAGCCCCAGCATTTT
>-|TRBJ1-1|TRBD1|TRBV6-5
CASSYNLRGRAFF
TGTGCCAGCAGTTACAACCTCAGGGGGCGGGCTTTCTTT
>-|TRBJ2-1|TRBD1|TRBV6-5
CASNQGAEQFF
TGTGCCAGCAATCAGGGGGCAGAGCAGTTCTTC
>-|TRBJ1-2|-|TRBV29-1
CSVDIQINYGYTF
TGCAGCGTTGATATACAGATTAACTATGGCTACACCTTC
>once|TRBJ1-2|-|TRBV19
CATEAGSGYGYTF
TGTGCCACCGAGGCGGGGTCTGGCTATGGCTACACCTTC
>-|TRBJ2-1|TRBD2|TRBV19
CASRTSGAIDSYNEQFF
TGTGCCAGTAGGACTAGCGGGGCCATTGACTCCTACAATGAGCAGTTCTTC
>-|TRBJ2-6|-|TRBV2
CASSSVSGANVLTF
TGTGCCAGCTCATCGGTCTCTGGGGCCAACGTCCTGACTTTC
>-|TRBJ2-7|TRBD1|TRBV6-1
CASSVGTGNYEQYF
TGTGCCAGCAGTGTCGGGACAGGGAACTACGAGCAGTACTTC
>-|TRBJ1-1|TRBD1|TRBV13
CASSFFLKDRGTEAFF
TGTGCCAGCAGCTTTTTTCTGAAGGACAGGGGCACTGAAGCTTTCTTT
>few|TRBJ2-7|TRBD2|TRBV11-2
CASSLVGTSHEQYF
TGTGCCAGCAGCTTAGTTGGGACTAGCCACGAGCAGTACTTC
>-|TRBJ1-4|TRBD1|TRBV4-2
CASSRQGQGDEKLFF
TGTGCCAGCAGCCGCCAGGGACAGGGTGATGAAAAACTGTTTTTT
>-|TRBJ2-5|-|TRBV9
CASSPRQETQYF
TGTGCCAGCAGCCCTAGGCAAGAGACCCAGTACTTC
>-|TRBJ1-2|-|TRBV6-5
CASSPYRTARYGYTF
TGTGCCAGCAGTCCCTACAGGACGGCCCGATATGGCTACACCTTC